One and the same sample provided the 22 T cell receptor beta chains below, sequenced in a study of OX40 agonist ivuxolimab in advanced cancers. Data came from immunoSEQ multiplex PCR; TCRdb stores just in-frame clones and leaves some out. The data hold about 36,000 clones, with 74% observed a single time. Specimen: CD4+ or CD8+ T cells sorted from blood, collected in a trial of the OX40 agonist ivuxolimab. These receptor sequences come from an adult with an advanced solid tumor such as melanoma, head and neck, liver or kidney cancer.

The DNA of the CDR3 is TGCGCCAGCAGCCAAGGTTGGATTTCTGGAAACACCATATATTTT. Encoded protein: CASSQGWISGNTIYF. The chain couples TRBV4-1 to TRBJ1-3; D remains ambiguous. Trimming stripped 1 base from V and 1 base from J, with 8 bases between. This CDR3 has 15 amino acids. CDR1 is MGHRA, CDR2 YSYEKL, per germline.

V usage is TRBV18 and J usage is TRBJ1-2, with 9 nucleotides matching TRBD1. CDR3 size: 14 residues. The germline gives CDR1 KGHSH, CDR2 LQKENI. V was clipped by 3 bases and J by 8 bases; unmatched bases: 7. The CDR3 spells CASSPAQGATGYTF. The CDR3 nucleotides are TGTGCCAGCTCACCTGCACAGGGGGCGACGGGCTACACCTTC.

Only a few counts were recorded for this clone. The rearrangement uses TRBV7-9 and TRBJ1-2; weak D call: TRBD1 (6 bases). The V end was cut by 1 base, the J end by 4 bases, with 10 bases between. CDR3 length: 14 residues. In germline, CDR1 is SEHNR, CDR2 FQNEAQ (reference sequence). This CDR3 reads CASSLDGTPYGYTF. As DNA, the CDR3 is TGTGCCAGCAGCTTAGATGGGACACCCTATGGCTACACCTTC. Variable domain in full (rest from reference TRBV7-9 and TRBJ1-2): DTGVSQNPRHKITKRGQNVTFRCDPISEHNRLYWYRQTLGQGPEFLTYFQNEAQLEKSRLLSDRFSAERPKGSFSTLEIQRTEQGDSAMYLCASSLDGTPYGYTFGSGTRLTVV.

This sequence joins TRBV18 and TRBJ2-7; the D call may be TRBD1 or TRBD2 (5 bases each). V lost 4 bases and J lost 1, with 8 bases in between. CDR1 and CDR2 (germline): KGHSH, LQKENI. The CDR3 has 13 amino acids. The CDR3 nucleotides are TGTGCCAGCTCACTGGGACGGTCCTACGAGCAGTACGTC. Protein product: CASSLGRSYEQYV.

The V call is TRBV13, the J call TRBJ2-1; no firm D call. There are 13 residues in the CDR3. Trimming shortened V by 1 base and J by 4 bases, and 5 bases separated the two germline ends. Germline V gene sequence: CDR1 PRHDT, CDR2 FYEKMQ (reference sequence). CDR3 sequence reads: CASSLERYNEQFF. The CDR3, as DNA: TGTGCCAGCAGCTTAGAAAGGTACAATGAGCAGTTCTTC.

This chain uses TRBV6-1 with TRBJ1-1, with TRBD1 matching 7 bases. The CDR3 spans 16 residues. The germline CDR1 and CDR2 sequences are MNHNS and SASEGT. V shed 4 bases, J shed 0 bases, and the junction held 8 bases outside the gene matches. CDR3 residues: CASSGGQAGLNTEAFF. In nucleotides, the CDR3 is TGTGCCAGCAGTGGAGGACAGGCGGGCCTGAACACTGAAGCTTTCTTT.

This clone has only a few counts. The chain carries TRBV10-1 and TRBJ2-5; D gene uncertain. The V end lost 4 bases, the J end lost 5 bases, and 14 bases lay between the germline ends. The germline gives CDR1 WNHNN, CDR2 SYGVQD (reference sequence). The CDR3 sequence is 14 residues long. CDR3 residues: CASSATLEGETQYF. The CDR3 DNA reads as TGCGCCAGCAGTGCGACACTTGAAGGGGAGACCCAGTACTTC.

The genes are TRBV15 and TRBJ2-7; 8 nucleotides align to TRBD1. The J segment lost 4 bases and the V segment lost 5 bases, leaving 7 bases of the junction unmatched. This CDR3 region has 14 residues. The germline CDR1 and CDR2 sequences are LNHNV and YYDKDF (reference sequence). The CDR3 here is CATSGTGVGYEQYF. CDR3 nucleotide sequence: TGTGCCACCAGCGGGACAGGTGTGGGGTACGAGCAGTACTTC.

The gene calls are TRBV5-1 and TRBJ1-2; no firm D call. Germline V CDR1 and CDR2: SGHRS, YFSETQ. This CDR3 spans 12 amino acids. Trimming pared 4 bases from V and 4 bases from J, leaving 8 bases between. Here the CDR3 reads CASSVNSYGYTF. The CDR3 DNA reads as TGCGCCAGCAGCGTGAACAGCTATGGCTACACCTTC.

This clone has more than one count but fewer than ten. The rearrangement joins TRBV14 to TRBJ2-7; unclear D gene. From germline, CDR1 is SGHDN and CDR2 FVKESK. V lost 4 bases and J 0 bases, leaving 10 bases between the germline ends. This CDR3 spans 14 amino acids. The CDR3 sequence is CASSRTVLSYEQYF. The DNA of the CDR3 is TGTGCCAGCAGCCGAACCGTGCTCTCCTACGAGCAGTACTTC.

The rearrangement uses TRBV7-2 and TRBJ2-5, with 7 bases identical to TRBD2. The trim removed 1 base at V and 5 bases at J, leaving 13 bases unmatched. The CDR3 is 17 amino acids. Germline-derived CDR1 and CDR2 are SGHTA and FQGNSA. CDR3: CASSLGPAGRFGETQYF. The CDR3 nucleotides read TGTGCCAGCAGCTTAGGCCCAGCGGGGAGGTTTGGGGAGACCCAGTACTTC.

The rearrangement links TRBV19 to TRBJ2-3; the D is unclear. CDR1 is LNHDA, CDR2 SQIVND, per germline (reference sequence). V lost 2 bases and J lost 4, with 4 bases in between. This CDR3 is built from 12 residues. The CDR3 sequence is CASSILPDTQYF. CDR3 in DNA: TGTGCCAGTAGTATACTCCCAGATACGCAGTATTTT.

The CDR3 spells CASSLGFGQVYGYTF. The DNA of the CDR3 is TGTGCCAGCAGCTTAGGCTTCGGACAGGTCTATGGCTACACCTTC. The chain employs TRBV7-9 and TRBJ1-2, with 7 bases matching TRBD1. Trimming cost V 1 base and J 4 bases; bases outside gene matches: 6. The germline V gene encodes CDR1 SEHNR and CDR2 FQNEAQ (reference sequence). The CDR3 extends over 15 amino acids.

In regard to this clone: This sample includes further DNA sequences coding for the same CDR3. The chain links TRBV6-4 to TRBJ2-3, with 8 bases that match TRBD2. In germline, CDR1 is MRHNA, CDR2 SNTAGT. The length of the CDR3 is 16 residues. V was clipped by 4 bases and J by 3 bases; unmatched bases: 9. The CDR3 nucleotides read TGTGCCAGCAGTGCCACCAGCGGGGGCCCGACAGATACGCAGTATTTT. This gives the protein CASSATSGGPTDTQYF.

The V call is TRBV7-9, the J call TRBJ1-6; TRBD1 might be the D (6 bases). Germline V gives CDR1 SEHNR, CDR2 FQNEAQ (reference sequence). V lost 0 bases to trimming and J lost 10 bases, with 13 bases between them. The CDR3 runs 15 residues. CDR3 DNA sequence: TGTGCCAGCAGCTTAGCGGGCAGGGGACGCTCACCCCTCCACTTT. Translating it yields CASSLAGRGRSPLHF. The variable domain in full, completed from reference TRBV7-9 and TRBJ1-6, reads DTGVSQNPRHKITKRGQNVTFRCDPISEHNRLYWYRQTLGQGPEFLTYFQNEAQLEKSRLLSDRFSAERPKGSFSTLEIQRTEQGDSAMYLCASSLAGRGRSPLHFGNGTRLTVT.

CDR3 loop: CASSPQTGDVVRAKNIQYF. The CDR3 nucleotides are TGTGCCAGCTCACCGCAGACAGGGGATGTTGTTAGGGCCAAAAACATTCAGTACTTC. The J gene is TRBJ2-4, the V gene TRBV18; TRBD1 agrees at 8 bases. This CDR3 has 19 residues. The J segment lost 1 base and the V segment lost 3 bases, leaving 14 bases of the junction unmatched. Germline CDR1 and CDR2: KGHSH and LQKENI.

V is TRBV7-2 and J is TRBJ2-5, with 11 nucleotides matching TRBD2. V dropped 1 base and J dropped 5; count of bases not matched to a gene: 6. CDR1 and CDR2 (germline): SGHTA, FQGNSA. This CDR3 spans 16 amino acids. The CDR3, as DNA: TGTGCCAGCAGCTTAGTTAGCGGGGGGGCCCGGGAGACCCAGTACTTC. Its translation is CASSLVSGGARETQYF. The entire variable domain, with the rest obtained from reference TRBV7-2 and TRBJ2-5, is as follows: GAGVSQSPSNKVTEKGKDVELRCDPISGHTALYWYRQSLGQGLEFLIYFQGNSAPDKSGLPSDRFSAERTGGSVSTLTIQRTQQEDSAVYLCASSLVSGGARETQYFGPGTRLLVL.

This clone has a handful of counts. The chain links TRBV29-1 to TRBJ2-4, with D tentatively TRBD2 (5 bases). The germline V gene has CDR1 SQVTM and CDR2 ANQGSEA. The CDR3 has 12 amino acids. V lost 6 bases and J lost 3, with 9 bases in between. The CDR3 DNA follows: TGCAGCGTGAAAGGACTCAAAAACATTCAGTACTTC. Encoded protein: CSVKGLKNIQYF.

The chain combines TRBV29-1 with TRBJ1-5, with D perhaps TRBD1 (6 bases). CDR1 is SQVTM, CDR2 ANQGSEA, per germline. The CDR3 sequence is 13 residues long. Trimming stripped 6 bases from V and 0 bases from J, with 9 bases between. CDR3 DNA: TGCAGCGTCTCGGGGGCTAGCAATCAGCCCCAGCATTTT. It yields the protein CSVSGASNQPQHF. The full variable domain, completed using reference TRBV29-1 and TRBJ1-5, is SAVISQKPSRDICQRGTSLTIQCQVDSQVTMMFWYRQQPGQSLTLIATANQGSEATYESGFVIDKFPISRPNLTFSTLTVSNMSPEDSSIYLCSVSGASNQPQHFGDGTRLSIL.

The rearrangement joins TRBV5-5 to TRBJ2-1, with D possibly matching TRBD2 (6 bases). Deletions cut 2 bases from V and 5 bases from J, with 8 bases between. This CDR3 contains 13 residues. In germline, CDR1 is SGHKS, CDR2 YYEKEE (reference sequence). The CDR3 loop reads CASSFAGNNEQFF. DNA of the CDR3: TGTGCCAGCAGCTTCGCGGGGAACAATGAGCAGTTCTTC.

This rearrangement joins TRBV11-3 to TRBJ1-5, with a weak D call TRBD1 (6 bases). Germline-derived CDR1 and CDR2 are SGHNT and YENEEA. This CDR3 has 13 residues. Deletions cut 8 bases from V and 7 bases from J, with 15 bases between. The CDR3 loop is CASVKGGGQPQHF. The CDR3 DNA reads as TGTGCCAGCGTTAAGGGAGGGGGGCAGCCCCAGCATTTT.

The CDR3: CATSDLGGKGQPQHF. The CDR3 nucleotides are TGTGCCACCAGCGACCTCGGAGGGAAGGGTCAGCCCCAGCATTTT. The V call is TRBV15, the J call TRBJ1-5; no clear D gene. The CDR3 runs 15 residues. Trimming removed 5 bases at V and 6 bases at J, with 17 bases between. Looked up from germline, CDR1 is LNHNV and CDR2 is YYDKDF (reference sequence).